Listed below are T cell receptor beta chains from one sample, sequenced in a study of CD8+ T cells in alopecia areata. TCRdb's table, derived via immunoSEQ multiplex PCR, lists solely in-frame clones and lacks some. In the table there are 200,000 or so clones, approximately 60% of which are singletons. The sequencing input was CD8+ T cells sorted from blood. The receptors originated from a human donor in good health. CDR3s include the opening cysteine and the closing phenylalanine or tryptophan. D genes are given only for firm matches. A clone size is listed for some rows: how often the clone was seen (once, few, many), or a class if it is expanded.

CDR3 protein	CDR3 DNA	V gene	J gene	clone size	CDR3 length	D gene
CSVPGTSSDTQYF	TGCAGCGTTCCCGGGACTAGCTCAGATACGCAGTATTTT	TRBV29-1	TRBJ2-3	few	13	TRBD2
CASSPSRDSPTEAFF	TGTGCCAGCAGTCCGTCCCGGGACAGTCCCACTGAAGCTTTCTTT	TRBV6-6	TRBJ1-1	.	15	TRBD1
CASSFDVSSTDTQYF	TGTGCCAGCAGCTTCGACGTCTCTAGCACAGATACGCAGTATTTT	TRBV5-6	TRBJ2-3	.	15	.
CASSEGNEQFF	TGTGCCAGCAGTGAGGGGAATGAGCAGTTCTTC	TRBV5-6	TRBJ2-1	.	11	.
CASSLSSVPRGHEQYF	TGTGCCAGCAGTTTATCCTCAGTCCCCAGGGGGCACGAGCAGTACTTC	TRBV27	TRBJ2-7	.	16	TRBD1
CASSNDRAGGGYTF	TGTGCCAGCAGCAACGACAGGGCTGGTGGTGGCTACACCTTC	TRBV6-5	TRBJ1-2	.	14	TRBD1
CASSQGLGEGVPKNIQYF	TGTGCCAGCAGCCAAGGCCTTGGAGAGGGGGTCCCCAAAAACATTCAGTACTTC	TRBV14	TRBJ2-4	few	18	.
CASSGSRQGAFQPQHF	TGTGCCAGCAGTGGAAGTAGACAGGGTGCGTTTCAGCCCCAGCATTTT	TRBV2	TRBJ1-5	.	16	TRBD1
CASSYLGTGHEQYF	TGTGCCAGCAGTTACCTCGGGACAGGTCACGAGCAGTACTTC	TRBV2	TRBJ2-7	.	14	TRBD1
CAISQEGYEQYF	TGTGCCATCAGTCAGGAAGGGTACGAGCAGTACTTC	TRBV10-3	TRBJ2-7	few	12	.
CASSDRTGWPKNIQYF	TGCGCCAGCAGTGATCGGACAGGGTGGCCCAAAAACATTCAGTACTTC	TRBV10-2	TRBJ2-4	few	16	TRBD1
CASSLDEIYGYTF	TGTGCCAGCAGCTTAGACGAAATCTATGGCTACACCTTC	TRBV7-9	TRBJ1-2	.	13	.
CASSDTGGRGYTF	TGTGCCAGCAGCGACACAGGGGGCAGAGGCTACACCTTC	TRBV7-9	TRBJ1-2	.	13	TRBD1
CASSPTRTGPYGYTF	TGCGCCAGCAGCCCGACCAGGACAGGACCATATGGCTACACCTTC	TRBV4-1	TRBJ1-2	.	15	TRBD1
CASSLSPERTDTQYF	TGTGCCAGCAGTTTATCGCCAGAGCGCACAGATACGCAGTATTTT	TRBV27	TRBJ2-3	.	15	.
CASSPIDRENEQYF	TGCGCCAGCAGCCCAATCGACAGGGAGAACGAGCAGTACTTC	TRBV4-1	TRBJ2-7	.	14	TRBD1
CASSPPAADQPQHF	TGTGCCAGCTCACCACCGGCAGCCGATCAGCCCCAGCATTTT	TRBV18	TRBJ1-5	few	14	.